What follows are 20 T cell receptor beta chains derived from one specimen sequenced in a study of blood T cell repertoires in COVID-19. Produced via immunoSEQ multiplex PCR; TCRdb's table is partial and in-frame only. The table shows around 100,000 clones, with about 80% occurring only once. The sequenced material came from peripheral blood. Receptors originate from a man in his 70s with active or convalescent COVID-19.

The chain has TRBV2 and TRBJ1-3; 9 nucleotides agree with TRBD1. The CDR3 covers 16 residues. V shed 6 bases, J shed 1 base, and the junction held 7 bases outside the gene matches. Germline CDR1 reads SNHLY; CDR2 reads FYNNEI. CDR3 sequence reads: CASRRTGGPSGNTIYF. The CDR3, as DNA: TGTGCCAGCAGACGAACAGGGGGCCCTTCTGGAAACACCATATATTTT. Filled out from reference TRBV2 and TRBJ1-3, the complete variable domain reads EPEVTQTPSHQVTQMGQEVILRCVPISNHLYFYWYRQILGQKVEFLVSFYNNEISEKSEIFDDQFSVERPDGSNFTLKIRSTKLEDSAMYFCASRRTGGPSGNTIYFGEGSWLTVV.

The chain carries TRBV11-2 and TRBJ2-7; D is unresolved. The CDR3 sequence is 12 residues long. V gave up 5 bases and J gave up 5 bases, with 10 bases separating them. Looked up from germline, CDR1 is SGHAT and CDR2 is FQNNGV. The CDR3 protein is CASSPRSDEQYF. The CDR3 DNA follows: TGTGCCAGCAGCCCCAGGTCGGACGAGCAGTACTTC. The whole variable domain, remainder taken from reference TRBV11-2 and TRBJ2-7, is EAGVAQSPRYKIIEKRQSVAFWCNPISGHATLYWYQQILGQGPKLLIQFQNNGVVDDSQLPKDRFSAERLKGVDSTLKIQPAKLEDSAVYLCASSPRSDEQYFGPGTRLTVT.

The chain joins TRBV5-1 to TRBJ2-1; 12 bases are a match to TRBD2. CDR1 SGHRS and CDR2 YFSETQ come from the germline V gene. The V segment lost 4 bases and the J segment 7 bases; nucleotides outside the gene matches: 6. The CDR3 totals 15 residues. The CDR3 DNA follows: TGCGCCAGCAGCCCCCCGGGACTAGCGGGTAATGAGCAGTTCTTC. This sequence encodes CASSPPGLAGNEQFF.

CDR3 coding DNA: TGTGCCACCAGCAGAGGGGGGATTGGGACTGAGTCCGAGCAGTACTTC. This gives the protein CATSRGGIGTESEQYF. The V gene is TRBV15, the J gene TRBJ2-7; a weak D match, TRBD2 (6 bases). The V and J ends lost 1 base and 6 bases respectively, with 19 bases between them. The CDR3 has 16 residues. CDR1 and CDR2 from the germline V gene are LNHNV and YYDKDF (reference sequence).

The rearrangement links TRBV14 to TRBJ2-3; a weak D match, TRBD1 (5 bases). Germline CDR1 reads SGHDN; CDR2 reads FVKESK. The CDR3 length is 14 residues. Trimming cost V 0 bases and J 4 bases, with 8 bases left between them. The CDR3 is CASSQDLGPDTQYF. CDR3 bases: TGTGCCAGCAGCCAAGATCTGGGGCCAGATACGCAGTATTTT.

V gene TRBV4-2 combines with J gene TRBJ1-1; the match to TRBD1 covers 8 bases. CDR1 and CDR2 (germline): LGHNA, YNFKEQ. The V gene end was trimmed by 0 bases and the J gene end by 2 bases; junction bases not matched to a gene: 8. The CDR3 extends over 17 amino acids. The CDR3 spells CASSQEGGTGTNTEAFF. CDR3 nucleotide sequence: TGTGCCAGCAGCCAAGAGGGTGGGACAGGAACTAACACTGAAGCTTTCTTT.

The rearrangement uses TRBV30 and TRBJ2-7, with TRBD1 identical over 7 bases. J was trimmed by 6 bases and V by 3 bases; bases with no gene match: 11. The CDR3 totals 14 residues. In germline, CDR1 is GTSNPN, CDR2 SVGIG (reference sequence). Here the CDR3 reads CAWRTAGTAGEQYF. CDR3 nucleotides: TGTGCCTGGAGGACCGCCGGGACAGCCGGCGAGCAGTACTTC.

This rearrangement joins TRBV6-2 or TRBV6-3 to TRBJ2-7, with D tentatively TRBD2 (6 bases). Trimming shortened V by 6 bases and J by 3 bases, and 15 bases separated the two germline ends. The CDR3 runs 14 residues. Germline V gives CDR1 MNHEY, CDR2 SVGEGT. As DNA, the CDR3 is TGTGCCAGCAGCTCACAACCGGGGGACTACGAGCAGTACTTC. Its translation is CASSSQPGDYEQYF.

The rearrangement joins TRBV6-1 to TRBJ2-2, with 7 positions matching TRBD1. CDR1 and CDR2 from the germline V gene are MNHNS and SASEGT. This CDR3 has 18 amino acids. J gave up 0 bases and V 3 bases, and 10 bases lay outside the gene matches. The CDR3 sequence is CASSEVPEGTANTGELFF. In DNA form, the CDR3 reads TGTGCCAGCAGTGAGGTCCCCGAGGGGACAGCGAACACCGGGGAGCTGTTTTTT.

V gene TRBV18 combines with J gene TRBJ2-5; D is possibly TRBD1 (6 bases). V was shortened by 6 bases and J by 1 base, with 12 bases between the two germline ends. The CDR3 consists of 14 residues. The germline V gene encodes CDR1 KGHSH and CDR2 LQKENI. In DNA form, the CDR3 reads TGTGCCAGCTCCCCAAGGGGGAGCCAAGAGACCCAGTACTTC. Translation: CASSPRGSQETQYF.

The chain is built from TRBV5-4 and TRBJ2-2; TRBD2 matches at 10 bases. Germline CDR1 and CDR2: SGHNT and YYREEE (reference sequence). This CDR3 spans 15 amino acids. The ends lost 4 bases at V and 9 bases at J; junction bases unmatched: 9. The CDR3 sequence: CASSKGLAGARELFF. In DNA form, the CDR3 reads TGTGCCAGCAGCAAGGGTCTAGCGGGGGCACGGGAGCTGTTTTTT.

The chain uses TRBV5-5 and TRBJ2-1, with D hard to call. V dropped 6 bases and J dropped 0 bases, with 13 bases sitting between them. Germline lookup yields CDR1 SGHKS and CDR2 YYEKEE (reference sequence). The CDR3 is 15 residues long. The CDR3 spells CASTLSRSSYNEQFF. Here the CDR3 DNA reads TGTGCCAGCACCCTTTCCCGGAGCTCCTACAATGAGCAGTTCTTC.

The sample holds a few counts of this clone. This chain connects TRBV30 to TRBJ1-6; 7 bases are shared with TRBD1. V gave up 1 base and J gave up 7 bases; unmatched junction bases: 10. Germline CDR1 reads GTSNPN; CDR2 reads SVGIG (reference sequence). This CDR3 contains 16 residues. The chain's CDR3 is CAWSGVAGQPNSPLHF. As DNA, the CDR3 is TGTGCCTGGAGTGGAGTAGCGGGACAGCCAAATTCACCCCTCCACTTT.

This clone was detected a few times. CDR3 residues: CASSYGGGSDTQYF. The CDR3 DNA sequence: TGTGCCAGCAGTTACGGGGGAGGGTCCGATACGCAGTATTTT. This chain connects TRBV6-2 or TRBV6-3 to TRBJ2-3, with 7 bases identical to TRBD2. The CDR3 covers 14 residues. Trimming at V came to 2 bases and at J to 6 bases, leaving 5 bases not matched to a gene. Germline loops: CDR1 MNHEY, CDR2 SVGEGT.

This clone was observed a few times. The chain combines TRBV7-9 with TRBJ2-7, with D unclear. This CDR3 region has 14 residues. The germline V gene encodes CDR1 SEHNR and CDR2 FQNEAQ (reference sequence). V was shortened by 1 base and J by 2 bases, with 9 bases between the two germline ends. CDR3 bases: TGTGCCAGCAGCTTAGACGGGTCGACCTACGAGCAGTACTTC. Translating gives CASSLDGSTYEQYF.

The V and J genes are TRBV7-9 and TRBJ2-7, with D perhaps matching TRBD1 (5 bases). Germline CDR1 and CDR2: SEHNR and FQNEAQ (reference sequence). The CDR3 has 13 residues. Trimming took 5 bases from V and 5 from J, leaving 13 bases between them. The CDR3 DNA reads TGTGCCAGCAGCCTAGTACAGGTTGACGAGCAGTACTTC. Translated, it gives CASSLVQVDEQYF.

The rearrangement joins TRBV7-8 to TRBJ2-1, with 9 bases aligning to TRBD2. This CDR3 comprises 17 residues. Germline assignment: CDR1 SGHVS and CDR2 FQNEAQ. With V trimmed by 5 bases and J by 0 bases, 8 bases remained unmatched. This chain's CDR3 is CASSRDSGGLSYNEQFF. The DNA of the CDR3 is TGTGCCAGCAGCCGAGATAGCGGGGGCCTCTCCTACAATGAGCAGTTCTTC.

The chain couples TRBV27 to TRBJ2-1; TRBD1 might be the D (5 bases). Trimming took off 4 bases at V and 1 base at J, with 14 bases between the two ends. The CDR3 is 16 amino acids. CDR1 and CDR2 from the germline V gene are MNHEY and SMNVEV (reference sequence). As DNA, the CDR3 is TGTGCCAGCAGTTCCCTCAGGGTCCAGTCCTACAATGAGCAGTTCTTC. Protein sequence: CASSSLRVQSYNEQFF.

J is TRBJ2-4 and V is TRBV4-1, with TRBD2 matching 9 bases. The germline gives CDR1 MGHRA, CDR2 YSYEKL. The CDR3 length is 14 residues. V was pared by 0 bases and J by 6 bases, with 0 bases of the junction left unmatched. CDR3 in amino acids: CASSQEGLANIQYF. The CDR3 region has the DNA TGCGCCAGCAGCCAAGAGGGACTAGCAAACATTCAGTACTTC.

CDR3 sequence: CASSLEVGGARNEQFF. CDR3 DNA sequence: TGTGCCAGCAGCTTAGAGGTCGGGGGGGCCAGGAATGAGCAGTTCTTC. This chain uses TRBV7-9 with TRBJ2-1, with 8 bases fitting TRBD2. The CDR3 contains 16 residues. V lost 1 base to trimming and J lost 7 bases; unmatched junction nucleotides: 9. In germline, CDR1 is SEHNR, CDR2 FQNEAQ (reference sequence).